This T cell receptor beta chain was found in a study of OX40 agonist ivuxolimab in advanced cancers. A single count supports this clone. Clones were read by immunoSEQ multiplex PCR, and TCRdb kept only the in-frame ones, dropping some. The data contain about 82,000 clones, around 78% of them seen just once; the ten biggest clones take up 0.75% to 1%. V lost 5 bases and J 1 base, leaving 5 bases between the germline ends. Per the germline V gene, CDR1 is SGHTA and CDR2 is FQGNSA. The CDR3 runs 13 residues. Source: CD4+ or CD8+ T cells sorted from blood, taken in a trial of the OX40 agonist ivuxolimab. The V gene is TRBV7-2, the J gene TRBJ2-2; D gene ambiguous. The clonotype comes from an adult with an advanced solid tumor such as melanoma, head and neck, liver or kidney cancer. The CDR3 nucleotides are TGTGCCAGCAGCGCTGTGAACACCGGGGAGCTGTTTTTT. This codes for CASSAVNTGELFF.